These 31 T cell receptor beta chains share one sample of origin, sequenced in a study of T cells in Graves' hyperthyroidism and ophthalmopathy. Using RNA transcripts as the source, TCR beta CDR3 regions were amplified. The HTBI primer set was used in a first-round RT-PCR of the TCR CDR3. Each CDR3 protein is one row after TCRdb ran MiXCR on the multiplex PCR reads. The sample consists of under 300,000 distinct CDR3 sequences, roughly 15% of them appearing once. Sequencing was done on a sample of blood. All receptors derive from a middle-aged woman with Graves' hyperthyroidism that later progressed to Graves' ophthalmopathy.

The sample holds many counts of this clonotype. The CDR3 region is CASSLALRVRDTGELFF. The CDR3 region has the DNA TGTGCCAGCAGTTTAGCGCTCAGGGTGCGGGACACCGGGGAGCTGTTTTTT. The rearrangement uses TRBV12-3 or TRBV12-4 and TRBJ2-2; D may correspond to TRBD1 or TRBD2 (5 bases each). V was trimmed by 0 bases and J by 3 bases, leaving 14 bases between them. The CDR3 extends over 17 amino acids.

Worth noting for this clonotype: The junction and the germline gene differ at one end; a read error may be behind it. The rearrangement uses TRBV27 and TRBJ2-3; D possibly corresponds to TRBD1 (5 bases). There are 17 residues in the CDR3. CDR1 is MNHEY, CDR2 SMNVEV, per germline (reference sequence). CDR3 coding DNA: TGTGCCAGCAGTCCCCCGAAGATAGTGGGAAAGACAGATACGCAGTGTTTT. Protein: CASSPPKIVGKTDTQCF.

This clonotype was seen a few times. The V call is TRBV13, the J call TRBJ1-4; D perhaps matches TRBD1 (5 bases). CDR3 length: 15 residues. Germline lookup yields CDR1 PRHDT and CDR2 FYEKMQ (reference sequence). The ends were cut back, 5 bases at V and 7 bases at J, with 17 bases in the middle. This CDR3 is CASSQQRGGGEKLFF. The DNA for the CDR3 is TGTGCCAGCAGCCAACAGAGAGGTGGGGGTGAAAAACTGTTTTTT.

Ten or more counts support this clonotype. The chain combines TRBV6-6 with TRBJ1-4; 7 nucleotides align to TRBD1. Germline CDR1 reads MNHNY; CDR2 reads SVGAGI (reference sequence). This CDR3 region has 15 residues. J was trimmed by 8 bases and V by 2 bases; bases with no gene match: 8. CDR3 sequence reads: CASSYAGQVGEKLFF. The CDR3 region has the DNA TGTGCCAGCAGTTACGCCGGACAGGTGGGGGAAAAACTGTTTTTT.

This clonotype has at least ten counts. The J gene is TRBJ2-7, the V gene TRBV7-9; no reliable D call. The V end was cut by 5 bases, the J end by 3 bases, with 8 bases between. This CDR3 has 12 residues. Germline-derived CDR1 and CDR2 are SEHNR and FQNEAQ (reference sequence). The CDR3 region has the DNA TGTGCCAGCAGCCAGGATTTCTACGAGCAGTACTTC. As protein: CASSQDFYEQYF.

This clonotype was detected many times. V and J are TRBV28 and TRBJ2-3; 7 bases match TRBD2. Germline values: CDR1 MDHEN, CDR2 SYDVKM. The CDR3 consists of 16 residues. Trimming at V came to 6 bases and at J to 3 bases, leaving 12 bases not matched to a gene. The DNA of the CDR3 is TGTGCCAGCAGCCCCCACGGGGGAGGGCGGACAGATACGCAGTATTTT. This encodes CASSPHGGGRTDTQYF. Variable domain in full (rest from reference TRBV28 and TRBJ2-3): DVKVTQSSRYLVKRTGEKVFLECVQDMDHENMFWYRQDPGLGLRLIYFSYDVKMKEKGDIPEGYSVSREKKERFSLILESASTNQTSMYLCASSPHGGGRTDTQYFGPGTRLTVL.

This clonotype was seen repeatedly, ten times or more. This chain connects TRBV5-1 to TRBJ2-5; tentative D call: TRBD1 (6 bases). Germline V lookup: CDR1 SGHRS, CDR2 YFSETQ. The CDR3 covers 14 residues. V gave up 1 base and J gave up 1 base, with 8 bases separating them. CDR3 bases: TGCGCCAGCAGCTTGAGGACAGTCCAAGAGACCCAGTACTTC. As protein: CASSLRTVQETQYF. The entire variable domain, with the rest obtained from reference TRBV5-1 and TRBJ2-5, is as follows: KAGVTQTPRYLIKTRGQQVTLSCSPISGHRSVSWYQQTPGQGLQFLFEYFSETQRNKGNFPGRFSGRQFSNSRSEMNVSTLELGDSALYLCASSLRTVQETQYFGPGTRLLVL.

The table lists this clonotype with many counts. An end of the junction does not agree with germline; a read error may underlie this. V and J are TRBV2 and TRBJ1-5; 9 bases align to TRBD1. CDR1 and CDR2 (germline): SNHLY, FYNNEI. The CDR3 contains 14 residues. CDR3 coding DNA: TGTGCCAGCAGTGAAACAGGGGGCAACCAGCCCCAGCATTTT. Translation gives CASSETGGNQPQHF.

This clonotype was seen ten or more times. The V call is TRBV6-5, the J call TRBJ1-1, with TRBD1 matching over 7 bases. Germline loops: CDR1 MNHEY, CDR2 SVGAGI. This CDR3 spans 13 amino acids. Losses at the gene ends were 2 bases for V and 8 bases for J; bases not matched to a gene: 5. The CDR3 protein is CASSYIRGPEAFF. CDR3 DNA: TGTGCCAGCAGTTACATAAGGGGGCCCGAAGCTTTCTTT.

Remarks on this clonotype: A much larger clone lies one base from this, so it may be a read error. CDR3 nucleotides: TGTGCCTGGAGTGTCGTGGGGGGGGTGACAGATGCGCAGTATTTT. Protein product: CAWSVVGGVTDAQYF. This chain uses TRBV30 with TRBJ2-3, with 7 positions matching TRBD2. This CDR3 contains 15 residues. Germline CDR1 reads GTSNPN; CDR2 reads SVGIG (reference sequence).

This clonotype was seen at least ten times. This chain connects TRBV6-2 or TRBV6-3 to TRBJ2-2, with no clear D. The germline CDR1 and CDR2 sequences are MNHEY and SVGEGT. The ends were cut back, 6 bases at V and 3 bases at J, with 5 bases in the middle. The CDR3 runs 12 residues. CDR3 sequence reads: CASRDYTGELFF. CDR3 coding DNA: TGTGCCAGCAGAGACTACACCGGGGAGCTGTTTTTT.

The V and J genes are TRBV6-5 and TRBJ2-1; D is ambiguous. This CDR3 has 15 amino acids. CDR1 and CDR2 (germline): MNHEY, SVGAGI. V lost 2 bases and J lost 0, with 8 bases in between. In nucleotides, the CDR3 is TGTGCCAGCAGTTACGGCTGGAGCTCCTACAATGAGCAGTTCTTC. Translated, it gives CASSYGWSSYNEQFF.

Of note for this clonotype: Sequence at one end of the junction differs from germline and may be a read error. The J gene is TRBJ2-2, the V gene TRBV28; no firm D call. The germline gives CDR1 MDHEN, CDR2 SYDVKM. The CDR3 runs 12 residues. CDR3 amino acids: CVSSLSTGELFF. The DNA of the CDR3 is TGTGTCAGCAGTTTGTCCACCGGGGAGCTGTTTTTT.

The table lists this clonotype with many counts. The chain recombines TRBV18 with TRBJ1-2; 7 bases fit TRBD1. V shed 1 base and J 6 bases; nucleotides not matched to a gene: 2. This CDR3 contains 13 residues. Germline CDR1 reads KGHSH; CDR2 reads LQKENI. CDR3 loop: CASSPQGADGYTF. The CDR3 DNA reads TGTGCCAGCTCACCACAGGGGGCGGATGGCTACACCTTC.

This clonotype was observed many times. The genes are TRBV7-9 and TRBJ1-1; D perhaps matches TRBD1 (6 bases). The germline V gene has CDR1 SEHNR and CDR2 FQNEAQ (reference sequence). There are 13 residues in the CDR3. V was shortened by 4 bases and J by 8 bases, with 14 bases between the two germline ends. CDR3 in DNA: TGTGCCAGCAGCTCAAGACTCACAGGGGAAGCTTTCTTT. It is translated as CASSSRLTGEAFF.

This clonotype was detected ten times or more. The rearrangement joins TRBV5-6 to TRBJ1-5, with D perhaps TRBD1 (5 bases). The CDR3 totals 15 residues. The germline V gene has CDR1 SGHDT and CDR2 YYEEEE. The V gene lost 4 bases and the J gene lost 2 bases, with 13 bases spanning the gap. DNA of the CDR3: TGTGCCAGCAGCCCGGGGCCGGAGGGCAATCAGCCCCAGCATTTT. It specifies CASSPGPEGNQPQHF.

This clonotype was observed a handful of times. The chain carries TRBV5-1 and TRBJ2-5; 8 positions match TRBD1. Germline assignment: CDR1 SGHRS and CDR2 YFSETQ. This CDR3 comprises 14 residues. With 7 bases clipped from V and 5 bases from J, the junction kept 10 bases outside the gene matches. In DNA form, the CDR3 reads TGCGCCAGCGCCCCCCCACAGGGGGTTGAGACCCAGTACTTC. It translates to CASAPPQGVETQYF.

This clonotype was observed many times. CDR3 residues: CASIGQGRLRTGELFF. The DNA of the CDR3 is TGTGCCAGCATCGGGCAGGGGCGCTTGAGGACCGGGGAGCTGTTTTTT. The chain uses TRBV28 and TRBJ2-2, with D possibly TRBD1 on 6 matching bases. The germline V gene has CDR1 MDHEN and CDR2 SYDVKM. The V and J ends lost 7 bases and 5 bases respectively, with 20 bases between them. The CDR3 is made up of 16 amino acids.

The chain recombines TRBV3-1 with TRBJ2-7; D gene uncertain. The CDR3 contains 11 residues. Germline V gene data show CDR1 as LGHDT and CDR2 as YNNKEL (reference sequence). Trimming shortened V by 1 base and J by 6 bases, and 4 bases separated the two germline ends. For the CDR3, the DNA is TGTGCCAGCAGCCAAGCCGGCGAGCAGTACTTC. It codes for CASSQAGEQYF.

A few counts support this clonotype. This chain joins TRBV11-3 and TRBJ2-2; no reliable D call. The ends were cut back, 7 bases at V and 3 bases at J, with 27 bases in the middle. The germline gives CDR1 SGHNT, CDR2 YENEEA. The CDR3 has 19 amino acids. This CDR3 reads CASIKAGLNFGWDTGELFF. The CDR3 DNA is TGTGCCAGCATCAAAGCCGGTTTAAATTTTGGTTGGGACACCGGGGAGCTGTTTTTT.

This clonotype was picked up many times. The chain uses TRBV28 and TRBJ2-1, with 8 bases identical to TRBD2. Trimming took 3 bases from V and 1 from J; bases not matched to a gene: 5. This CDR3 comprises 16 residues. In germline, CDR1 is MDHEN, CDR2 SYDVKM. The CDR3: CASSFSPSGSYNEQFF. The DNA of the CDR3 is TGTGCCAGCAGTTTCTCTCCTAGCGGGTCCTACAATGAGCAGTTCTTC.

This clonotype was counted at least ten times. The rearrangement links TRBV2 to TRBJ2-2; 10 bases align to TRBD1. The CDR3 has 15 residues. J was trimmed by 2 bases and V by 4 bases; bases with no gene match: 1. Germline V lookup: CDR1 SNHLY, CDR2 FYNNEI. The CDR3 coding sequence is TGTGCCAGCAGTGGGGACAGGGGAAACACCGGGGAGCTGTTTTTT. Its translation is CASSGDRGNTGELFF.

There are a few counts of this clonotype. The chain joins TRBV4-1 to TRBJ1-6; 7 nucleotides match TRBD1. The J segment lost 10 bases and the V segment lost 2 bases, leaving 17 bases of the junction unmatched. The CDR3 is made up of 18 amino acids. Germline CDR1 is MGHRA and CDR2 is YSYEKL. CDR3 loop: CASSQITLTGSIKSPLHF. CDR3 DNA: TGCGCCAGCAGCCAAATCACACTGACAGGGTCAATTAAGTCACCCCTCCACTTT.

V usage is TRBV3-1 and J usage is TRBJ2-1, with D unresolved. The CDR3 spans 16 residues. The V gene lost 4 bases and the J gene lost 0 bases, with 13 bases spanning the gap. In germline, CDR1 is LGHDT, CDR2 YNNKEL (reference sequence). CDR3 nucleotide sequence: TGTGCCAGCAGCCCCTGGGTGGTATCCTCCTACAATGAGCAGTTCTTC. It translates to CASSPWVVSSYNEQFF.

This clonotype occurred many times. This chain uses TRBV3-1 with TRBJ2-1; D call uncertain. V shed 4 bases and J shed 10 bases, with 11 bases lying between them. The CDR3 length is 12 residues. Germline lookup yields CDR1 LGHDT and CDR2 YNNKEL (reference sequence). The CDR3 spells CASSLEAREQFF. Written as DNA, the CDR3 is TGTGCCAGCAGCCTTGAAGCGCGGGAGCAGTTCTTC.

In its sample, this clonotype was seen many times. The V gene is TRBV12-3 or TRBV12-4, the J gene TRBJ2-1, with D unresolved. This CDR3 spans 12 amino acids. The ends were cut back, 2 bases at V and 1 base at J, with 0 bases in the middle. CDR3 loop: CASSLSYNEQFF. In DNA, the CDR3 is TGTGCCAGCAGTTTATCCTACAATGAGCAGTTCTTC.

This clonotype was detected ten times or more. This chain links TRBV6-1 with TRBJ2-1, with TRBD2 matching over 7 bases. This CDR3 region has 17 residues. V lost 6 bases and J lost 5; bases outside the gene matches: 16. Germline-derived CDR1 and CDR2 are MNHNS and SASEGT. CDR3 amino acids: CASRPSTGRSLHNEQFF. As DNA, the CDR3 is TGTGCCAGCAGACCCTCGACCGGGAGGTCCCTACACAATGAGCAGTTCTTC.

With respect to this clonotype: A much larger clone is a single base away; this may be a read error. V and J are TRBV4-1 and TRBJ2-3; a weak D match, TRBD1 (5 bases). The end of the DNA fits TRBJ1-5 better, so the J call may be wrong. The CDR3 is 16 amino acids. Germline V gene sequence: CDR1 MGHRA, CDR2 YSYEKL. The CDR3 sequence: CASSQSPGPPIDTQHF. The CDR3 DNA reads TGCGCCAGCAGCCAATCACCGGGACCCCCGATAGATACGCAGCATTTT.

The sample holds many counts of this clonotype. V and J are TRBV6-1 and TRBJ2-6; 7 positions agree with TRBD1. This CDR3 is 18 amino acids long. Trimming at V came to 5 bases and at J to 0 bases, leaving 10 bases not matched to a gene. The germline CDR1 and CDR2 sequences are MNHNS and SASEGT. In DNA, the CDR3 is TGTGCCAGCAGTCAGACAGGGCAAGGTCTCTCTGGGGCCAACGTCCTGACTTTC. Protein sequence: CASSQTGQGLSGANVLTF.

This clonotype was recorded many times. This chain uses TRBV12-3 or TRBV12-4 with TRBJ1-1; TRBD1 matches 7 bases. The CDR3 contains 15 residues. J was trimmed by 3 bases and V by 3 bases; bases with no gene match: 7. The CDR3 is CASSLLARGDTEAFF. Here the CDR3 DNA reads TGTGCCAGCAGTTTGTTGGCCAGGGGGGACACTGAAGCTTTCTTT.

Turning to this clonotype: This may arise from a read error, as a much more abundant clone is one base away. The V gene is TRBV9, the J gene TRBJ2-3; D not certain. Germline CDR1 reads SGDLS; CDR2 reads YYNGEE. V shed 4 bases and J shed 4 bases, with 10 bases lying between them. This CDR3 is built from 13 residues. In DNA, the CDR3 is TGTGCCAGCAGCCCCAGCAGCCCAGATACGCAGTATTTT. The encoded protein is CASSPSSPDTQYF.